These T cell receptor beta chains were read from a single sample in a study of T cell responses to AZD1222 COVID-19 vaccine. Data came from immunoSEQ multiplex PCR; TCRdb stores just in-frame clones and leaves some out. Altogether more than 110,000 clones are present, roughly nine tenths being singletons, with the ten largest covering about 3%. Here the sequenced sample was peripheral blood, taken on day 0 of AZD1222 vaccination. All receptors derive from an adult in good health. The CDR3 runs from the conserved cysteine through the conserved F or W. Each record gives: V gene, clone size, D gene, J gene, CDR3 DNA, CDR3 protein. D genes are given only for firm matches. Size is stated for part of the rows, as once, few or many counts, or as a class when the clone is expanded.

>TRBV7-9|-|TRBD2|TRBJ2-3
TGTGCCAGCAGCTTAGTGCGGGGGGGCACAGATACGCAGTATTTT
CASSLVRGGTDTQYF
>TRBV21-1|-|-|TRBJ1-2
TGTGCCAGCGGGTCGTCGCGGGAGAAACACTATGGCTACACCTTC
CASGSSREKHYGYTF
>TRBV2|-|-|TRBJ2-3
TGTGCCAGCAAGAGGGGAGGCACAGATACGCAGTATTTT
CASKRGGTDTQYF
>TRBV5-1|-|-|TRBJ1-4
TGCGCCAGCAGCTTTTCTAATGAAAAACTGTTTTTT
CASSFSNEKLFF
>TRBV6-1|few|-|TRBJ1-5
TGTGCCAGCAGTGATGGCACGCATAGCAATCAGCCCCAGCATTTT
CASSDGTHSNQPQHF
>TRBV6-5|-|-|TRBJ1-1
TGTGCCAGCAGTCGTTTGAACACTGAAGCTTTCTTT
CASSRLNTEAFF
>TRBV6-5|-|TRBD1|TRBJ2-7
TGTGCCAGCAAGATGGCAGGGGGATCCTACGAGCAGTACTTC
CASKMAGGSYEQYF
>TRBV5-6|-|TRBD2|TRBJ2-1
TGTGCCAGCAGCTTGGGGGTAGCGGGTTTTTGGGGAAAGCCTAACGAGCAGTTCTTC
CASSLGVAGFWGKPNEQFF
>TRBV30|-|-|TRBJ1-4
TGTGCCCGGTTGACGGGGGGGAAACTGTTTTTT
CARLTGGKLFF
>TRBV3-1/TRBV3-2|-|-|TRBJ2-1
TGTGCCAGCAGCTCCCGGGAACGGCACAATGAGCAGTTCTTC
CASSSRERHNEQFF
>TRBV19|-|-|TRBJ1-1
TGTGCCAGTAGTCTCCCGGGACGCTACACTGAAGCTTTCTTT
CASSLPGRYTEAFF
>TRBV3-1/TRBV3-2|-|TRBD2|TRBJ2-1
TGTGCCAGCAGCCAAGGAGCGGGGTACAATGAGCAGTTCTTC
CASSQGAGYNEQFF
>TRBV30|-|-|TRBJ1-6
TGTGCCTGGAGTGTCTCCCCCCGACCCCTCCACTTT
CAWSVSPRPLHF
>TRBV6-5|-|-|TRBJ1-5
TGTGCCAGTTCCTTATCTACAGGGAGTAGGCAGCCCCAGCATTTT
CASSLSTGSRQPQHF
>TRBV12-5|-|-|TRBJ1-1
TGTGCTAGTGGTTTGGGGCCTCACCTTGAAGCTTTCTTT
CASGLGPHLEAFF
>TRBV11-3|-|TRBD1|TRBJ1-2
TGTGCCAGCAGCTTGAGGGGACAGGCCTATGGCTACACCTTC
CASSLRGQAYGYTF
>TRBV29-1|-|-|TRBJ1-2
TGCAGCGTTGTCCTTCTTCGGGGTAATGGCTACACCTTC
CSVVLLRGNGYTF
>TRBV19|once|-|TRBJ2-5
TGTGCCAGTAGTCGTCAGGACCCCTCCAAAGAGACCCAGTACTTC
CASSRQDPSKETQYF
>TRBV12-5|few|-|TRBJ2-7
TGTGCTAGTGGTGCTCGGAGAAACGAGCAGTACTTC
CASGARRNEQYF
>TRBV6-4|-|TRBD1|TRBJ1-1
TGTGCCAGCAGTGCGGGGACAGGAGGTAACACTGAAGCTTTCTTT
CASSAGTGGNTEAFF
>TRBV14|-|TRBD1|TRBJ1-6
TGTGCCAGCAGCCTTGAGGCAGGGGGCCTTTCCTATAATTCACCCCTCCACTTT
CASSLEAGGLSYNSPLHF
>TRBV5-6|-|TRBD2|TRBJ2-7
TGTGCCAGCAGCCTGGGACTAGCGGTCTACGAGCAGTACTTC
CASSLGLAVYEQYF
>TRBV16|-|-|TRBJ1-5
TGTGCCAGCAGCCAATTTAAGGCGGAGGTTAATCAGCCCCAGCATTTT
CASSQFKAEVNQPQHF
>TRBV30|-|TRBD1|TRBJ1-1
TGTGCCTGGAGTCCCGGGACAGGGGGCACTGAAGCTTTCTTT
CAWSPGTGGTEAFF
>TRBV2|-|-|TRBJ1-6
TGTGCCAGCACCACGAACCCGAATTCACCCCTCCACTTT
CASTTNPNSPLHF
>TRBV10-3|-|TRBD1|TRBJ1-1
TGTGCCACCGAGGGACAGGTGAACACTGAAGCTTTCTTT
CATEGQVNTEAFF
>TRBV19|-|TRBD1|TRBJ1-5
TGTGCCAGTACGTGGAAGCAGGGGGCACTCAATCAGCCCCAGCATTTT
CASTWKQGALNQPQHF
>TRBV12-5|-|-|TRBJ1-1
TGTGCTAGTGGCTCCCGGAGGGGTTGGGGGGCCATGAACACTGAAGCTTTCTTT
CASGSRRGWGAMNTEAFF
>TRBV23-1|-|-|TRBJ1-5
TGCGCCAGCAGTCTAAAAAATCAGCCCCAGCATTTT
CASSLKNQPQHF
>TRBV19|-|TRBD2|TRBJ2-5
TGTGCCAGGCGGGGGGATCCCCAAGAGACCCAGTACTTC
CARRGDPQETQYF
>TRBV4-1|-|TRBD2|TRBJ2-7
TGCGCCAGCAGCCAACCGGGACTAGCGGGCCCGACCTACGAGCAGTACTTC
CASSQPGLAGPTYEQYF
>TRBV5-6|-|TRBD1|TRBJ1-6
TGTGCCAGCAGACCCGGGACAGGGTTTACGGATTCACCCCTCCACTTT
CASRPGTGFTDSPLHF
>TRBV20-1|-|-|TRBJ2-1
TGCAGTGCTAGACTTACAGGGGAGCAGTTCTTC
CSARLTGEQFF
>TRBV24-1|-|TRBD1|TRBJ1-3
TGTGCCACCAGGGACGGACAGGGCCGGGGAAACACCATATATTTT
CATRDGQGRGNTIYF
>TRBV20-1|-|-|TRBJ1-1
TGCAGTGCTCAGGATGGCACTGAAGCTTTCTTT
CSAQDGTEAFF
>TRBV6-2/TRBV6-3|-|TRBD1|TRBJ1-1
TGTGCCAGCAGTGAGATTAGACAGGGTTGGAACACTGAAGCTTTCTTT
CASSEIRQGWNTEAFF
>TRBV7-2|-|TRBD2|TRBJ2-3
TGTGCCAGCAGCTCGGGACTAGCGGGGGGATTTGAGGGGTATTTT
CASSSGLAGGFEGYF
>TRBV7-7|-|-|TRBJ2-7
TGTGCCAGCAGCTTAGGAGTTGGGCCTAGTTACGAGCAGTACTTC
CASSLGVGPSYEQYF
>TRBV4-1|-|-|TRBJ2-3
TGCGCCAGCAGGCTAGGGGGGCCTCCACCCTTAGATACGCAGTATTTT
CASRLGGPPPLDTQYF